This T cell receptor beta chain was retrieved from a study of shared clonotypes between healthy human individuals. Study findings and constraints: The study found approximately 5% of naive CD4 clonotypes shared across a handful of donors. Memory subsets generally showed lower estimated richness than naive subsets.

Trimming at V came to 4 bases and at J to 3 bases, leaving 4 bases not matched to a gene. Per the germline V gene, CDR1 is GTSNPN and CDR2 is SVGIG (reference sequence). The CDR3 is 14 amino acids. Points on this clone: Its antigen is as yet unknown.

On sorted subsets, replicate PCRs used roughly 190 ng DNA, or tens of thousands of T cell genomes. Assay used: immunoSEQ multiplex PCR; TCRdb lists only in-frame clones, some missing. Of some 980,000 clones detected, approximately 76% appear once; the ten largest clones hold over 1.3%. The specimen was memory CD4+ T cells sorted from blood. As for subset: CD45RA-negative fraction. V usage is TRBV30 and J usage is TRBJ2-3; 10 bases map to TRBD2. The receptor was isolated from a man younger than 35 in good health. DNA for the CDR3: TGTGCCTGGAAGGTAGCGGGGGGTACAGATACGCAGTATTTT. It encodes CAWKVAGGTDTQYF.